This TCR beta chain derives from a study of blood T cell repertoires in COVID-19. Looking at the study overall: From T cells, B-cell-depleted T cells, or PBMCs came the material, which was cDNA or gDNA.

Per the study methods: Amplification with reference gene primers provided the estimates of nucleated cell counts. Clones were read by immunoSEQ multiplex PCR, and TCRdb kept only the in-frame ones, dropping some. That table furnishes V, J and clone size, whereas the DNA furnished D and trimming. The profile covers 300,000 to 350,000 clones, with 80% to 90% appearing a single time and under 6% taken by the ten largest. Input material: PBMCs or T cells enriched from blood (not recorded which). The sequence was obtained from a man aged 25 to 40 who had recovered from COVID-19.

The CDR3 spells CASSQDPGPRSGNTIYF. In DNA, the CDR3 is TGTGCCAGCAGCCAAGATCCAGGCCCTCGCTCTGGAAACACCATATATTTT. The chain employs TRBV3-1 (or the pseudogene TRBV3-2) and TRBJ1-3; D is unclear. Germline V CDR1 and CDR2: LGHDT, YNNKEL (reference sequence). CDR3 size: 17 residues. V gave up 0 bases and J gave up 0 bases, with 12 bases separating them.